This T cell receptor (beta chain) was obtained from a study of T cells expressing NK-cell markers. Study overall: One of eight sequenced donors was HCMV-seronegative; the other seven were seropositive.

cDNA encoding TCR beta was synthesized via 5'RACE template switching incorporating UMIs. TCRdb reprocessed the 5' RACE reads, with one entry per CDR3 protein and no DNA. The table gives some 280,000 distinct CDR3 sequences; the top ten clones make up about 0.39% of it. The CDR3 consists of 13 residues. Germline V gene data show CDR1 as SGHTA and CDR2 as FQGNSA. This sequence originates from a man aged 18-30 years in good health. The chain joins TRBV7-2 to TRBJ2-3. The sample taken for sequencing was blood T cells: a sorted CD56 or NKG2C T cell subset, CD4+ or CD8+ T cells, or bulk PBMC T cells (not recorded which). CDR3 sequence: CASASGIVDTQYF.